These 24 T cell receptor beta chains originate from one sample sequenced in a study of cytomegalovirus exposure and HLA in healthy donors. Primers included in the PCR were 60 Vbeta and 13 Jbeta primers. Assay: immunoSEQ multiplex PCR; the TCRdb copy retains only in-frame clones and omits some. This table holds some 200,000 clones, roughly 80% found once. The sequenced sample was PBMCs. The source of these receptors is a man aged 40-50 years in good health and CMV-seropositive.

The V call is TRBV29-1, the J call TRBJ2-3, with a possible D match to TRBD1 (7 bases). V lost 2 bases to trimming and J lost 5 bases, with 14 bases between them. Germline lookup yields CDR1 SQVTM and CDR2 ANQGSEA. The CDR3 is 14 residues long. The CDR3 reads CSVEPRGRIDTQYF. In nucleotides, the CDR3 is TGCAGCGTTGAACCCAGGGGGAGGATAGATACGCAGTATTTT.

V and J are TRBV29-1 and TRBJ2-3, with a tentative D call TRBD2 (6 bases). The V and J ends lost 0 bases and 6 bases respectively, with 19 bases between them. The CDR3 loop spans 16 amino acids. Germline lookup yields CDR1 SQVTM and CDR2 ANQGSEA. DNA of the CDR3: TGCAGCGTTGAAGAGGGGGGTTTTCGGACTACCGATACGCAGTATTTT. Residues: CSVEEGGFRTTDTQYF.

This clone was seen a few times. This chain uses TRBV5-6 with TRBJ1-1, with TRBD1 matching 11 bases. The CDR3 totals 14 residues. V was pared by 6 bases and J by 4 bases, with 5 bases of the junction left unmatched. Germline V gene data show CDR1 as SGHDT and CDR2 as YYEEEE. CDR3 in DNA: TGTGCCAGCACCACCGGGACAGGGGGCACTGAAGCTTTCTTT. Translating it yields CASTTGTGGTEAFF.

In this sample, this clone turned up a few times. The chain uses TRBV15 and TRBJ2-7; 9 bases align to TRBD2. This CDR3 comprises 17 residues. In germline, CDR1 is LNHNV, CDR2 YYDKDF (reference sequence). Losses at the gene ends were 1 base for V and 2 bases for J; bases not matched to a gene: 9. The CDR3 reads CATSRGVSGGLTYEQYF. The CDR3 coding sequence is TGTGCCACCAGCAGAGGGGTTAGCGGGGGTTTAACCTACGAGCAGTACTTC.

The genes are TRBV18 and TRBJ2-1; possibly TRBD1 for D (5 bases). V lost 6 bases and J lost 15, with 24 bases in between. CDR3 size: 14 residues. Germline loops: CDR1 KGHSH, CDR2 LQKENI. The chain's CDR3 is CASSATGPGGYPFF. In DNA, the CDR3 is TGTGCCAGCTCGGCAACAGGCCCCGGTGGGTATCCGTTCTTC.

The rearrangement joins TRBV7-8 to TRBJ1-2, with D unresolved. The V gene lost 0 bases and the J gene lost 4 bases, with 12 bases spanning the gap. The CDR3 loop spans 15 amino acids. In germline, CDR1 is SGHVS, CDR2 FQNEAQ. CDR3 in amino acids: CASSLAGGEAYGYTF. The CDR3 region has the DNA TGTGCCAGCAGCTTAGCGGGCGGGGAGGCCTATGGCTACACCTTC.

The rearrangement joins TRBV28 to TRBJ2-7, with D possibly being TRBD1 (6 bases). CDR3 length: 15 residues. In germline, CDR1 is MDHEN, CDR2 SYDVKM. V was shortened by 0 bases and J by 3 bases, with 12 bases between the two germline ends. CDR3: CASSLWAVQGYEQYF. The DNA of the CDR3 is TGTGCCAGCAGTTTATGGGCAGTACAGGGCTACGAGCAGTACTTC.

The V and J genes are TRBV28 and TRBJ2-6, with D perhaps matching TRBD1 (6 bases). Looked up from germline, CDR1 is MDHEN and CDR2 is SYDVKM. The CDR3 spans 24 residues. Trimming pared 10 bases from V and 0 bases from J, leaving 40 bases between. CDR3 nucleotides: TGTGCCAAAAAAAGGGGGTTTTCCTTCGACATTATGGGGAGACCCGACTCTGGGGCCAACGTCCTGACTTTC. This translates into CAKKRGFSFDIMGRPDSGANVLTF.

This clone came up a few times. The gene calls are TRBV19 and TRBJ2-7; D not resolved. Germline-derived CDR1 and CDR2 are LNHDA and SQIVND (reference sequence). Deletions cut 1 base from V and 0 bases from J, with 10 bases between. The CDR3 runs to 15 residues. The CDR3 DNA sequence: TGTGCCAGTAGTATAGGATTCCGGAGCTCCTACGAGCAGTACTTC. It specifies CASSIGFRSSYEQYF. Using reference TRBV19 and TRBJ2-7 for the parts outside the CDR3, the full variable domain is DGGITQSPKYLFRKEGQNVTLSCEQNLNHDAMYWYRQDPGQGLRLIYYSQIVNDFQKGDIAEGYSVSREKKESFPLTVTSAQKNPTAFYLCASSIGFRSSYEQYFGPGTRLTVT.

V is TRBV7-6 and J is TRBJ2-5, with D possibly TRBD1 on 5 matching bases. The CDR3 totals 13 residues. Trimming removed 7 bases at V and 1 base at J, with 10 bases between. The germline gives CDR1 SGHVS, CDR2 FNYEAQ. CDR3 nucleotides: TGTGCCAGCACCCGACAGCCCCAAGAGACCCAGTACTTC. Amino acid sequence: CASTRQPQETQYF.

The chain couples TRBV19 to TRBJ1-1; 10 bases match TRBD1. CDR1 and CDR2 from the germline V gene are LNHDA and SQIVND (reference sequence). J gave up 4 bases and V 0 bases, and 8 bases lay outside the gene matches. The CDR3 loop spans 17 amino acids. CDR3 protein: CASSIDRDRGYRTEAFF. The CDR3 DNA sequence: TGTGCCAGTAGTATAGACCGGGACAGGGGTTACCGCACTGAAGCTTTCTTT. The variable domain in full, completed from reference TRBV19 and TRBJ1-1, reads DGGITQSPKYLFRKEGQNVTLSCEQNLNHDAMYWYRQDPGQGLRLIYYSQIVNDFQKGDIAEGYSVSREKKESFPLTVTSAQKNPTAFYLCASSIDRDRGYRTEAFFGQGTRLTVV.

This chain connects TRBV5-6 to TRBJ1-2; D is unresolved. The length of the CDR3 is 13 residues. The V and J ends lost 4 bases and 4 bases respectively, with 11 bases between them. Germline V CDR1 and CDR2: SGHDT, YYEEEE. The DNA of the CDR3 is TGTGCCAGCAGCATCGACACGAGCTATGGCTACACCTTC. This gives the protein CASSIDTSYGYTF.

V gene TRBV19 combines with J gene TRBJ1-5; 10 nucleotides agree with TRBD1. The length of the CDR3 is 14 residues. Germline V gene data show CDR1 as LNHDA and CDR2 as SQIVND (reference sequence). Trimming cost V 6 bases and J 6 bases; bases outside gene matches: 5. The CDR3 loop is CASSPGQGIQPQHF. DNA for the CDR3: TGTGCCAGTAGCCCGGGACAGGGGATTCAGCCCCAGCATTTT.

The V call is TRBV5-1, the J call TRBJ1-1; 7 nucleotides align to TRBD1. V shed 2 bases and J 1 base; nucleotides not matched to a gene: 5. CDR1 is SGHRS and CDR2 is YFSETQ in the germline V gene. There are 15 residues in the CDR3. The CDR3 is CASSLRTGANTEAFF. Written as DNA, the CDR3 is TGCGCCAGCAGCTTACGAACAGGGGCGAACACTGAAGCTTTCTTT.

V gene TRBV30 combines with J gene TRBJ1-1; D is possibly TRBD1 (6 bases). The CDR3 sequence is 13 residues long. The V gene lost 5 bases and the J gene lost 0 bases, with 10 bases spanning the gap. CDR1 and CDR2 from the germline V gene are GTSNPN and SVGIG (reference sequence). The CDR3 spells CAWARGMNTEAFF. CDR3 DNA sequence: TGTGCCTGGGCCAGGGGTATGAACACTGAAGCTTTCTTT.

V and J are TRBV2 and TRBJ1-4; D is perhaps TRBD1 (6 bases). With 3 bases removed from V and 3 bases from J, the gap between germline ends came to 11 bases. In germline, CDR1 is SNHLY, CDR2 FYNNEI. CDR3 length equals 15 residues. Here the CDR3 reads CASSDYGGPNEKLFF. Here the CDR3 DNA reads TGTGCCAGCAGTGACTATGGGGGCCCTAATGAAAAACTGTTTTTT.

This rearrangement joins TRBV9 to TRBJ2-5; D unresolved. The CDR3 totals 15 residues. V dropped 1 base and J dropped 1 base, with 11 bases sitting between them. The germline V gene has CDR1 SGDLS and CDR2 YYNGEE. CDR3 residues: CASSVRGGRQETQYF. CDR3 nucleotide sequence: TGTGCCAGCAGCGTAAGAGGCGGCCGCCAAGAGACCCAGTACTTC.

This clone was seen only a few times. The chain recombines TRBV5-1 with TRBJ2-2; TRBD2 might be the D (6 bases). Germline CDR1 and CDR2: SGHRS and YFSETQ. There are 14 residues in the CDR3. Trimming pared 5 bases from V and 1 base from J, leaving 9 bases between. The CDR3 DNA reads as TGCGCCAGCAGTGGTAGCGGGAACACCGGGGAGCTGTTTTTT. This sequence encodes CASSGSGNTGELFF.

The rearrangement joins TRBV27 to TRBJ2-7; TRBD1 might be the D (5 bases). The CDR3 has 15 amino acids. V was cut by 2 bases and J by 4 bases, with 15 bases left in between. CDR1 is MNHEY and CDR2 is SMNVEV in the germline V gene (reference sequence). CDR3 sequence (DNA): TGTGCCAGCAGTTTAGGGGCCGGAAGCCCTTACGAGCAGTACTTC. Its protein is CASSLGAGSPYEQYF.

The chain uses TRBV18 and TRBJ2-3; 7 nucleotides match TRBD2. The CDR3 runs to 16 residues. V gave up 2 bases and J gave up 2 bases; unmatched junction bases: 7. Per the germline V gene, CDR1 is KGHSH and CDR2 is LQKENI. CDR3 DNA: TGTGCCAGCTCACCAATAGGAGCGGGGACCACAGATACGCAGTATTTT. Encoded protein: CASSPIGAGTTDTQYF.

The V and J genes are TRBV5-4 and TRBJ2-3, with TRBD1 matching over 9 bases. The CDR3 sequence is 15 residues long. Germline CDR1 is SGHNT and CDR2 is YYREEE (reference sequence). With V trimmed by 3 bases and J by 4 bases, 6 bases remained unmatched. DNA of the CDR3: TGTGCCAGCAGCTCACAGGGGGCGCTGGCAGATACGCAGTATTTT. It translates to CASSSQGALADTQYF.

The chain has TRBV28 and TRBJ1-5; 9 bases align to TRBD1. The V segment lost 5 bases and the J segment 0 bases; nucleotides outside the gene matches: 8. This CDR3 has 17 residues. The germline V gene encodes CDR1 MDHEN and CDR2 SYDVKM. The DNA for the CDR3 is TGTGCCAGCAGTCCACAGGGGGCAGATTATAGCAATCAGCCCCAGCATTTT. As protein: CASSPQGADYSNQPQHF. The full variable domain, in which reference TRBV28 and TRBJ1-5 provide the parts outside the CDR3, is DVKVTQSSRYLVKRTGEKVFLECVQDMDHENMFWYRQDPGLGLRLIYFSYDVKMKEKGDIPEGYSVSREKKERFSLILESASTNQTSMYLCASSPQGADYSNQPQHFGDGTRLSIL.

This clone was counted only a few times. This sequence joins TRBV5-1 and TRBJ2-7, with a tentative D call TRBD1 (6 bases). With 0 bases removed from V and 5 bases from J, the gap between germline ends came to 12 bases. CDR1 and CDR2 from the germline V gene are SGHRS and YFSETQ. The CDR3 has 14 amino acids. CDR3 loop: CASSLEGTINEQYF. The CDR3 DNA follows: TGCGCCAGCAGCTTGGAAGGGACAATCAACGAGCAGTACTTC.

This rearrangement joins TRBV12-5 to TRBJ2-1; D might be TRBD2 (6 bases). In germline, CDR1 is LGHNT, CDR2 FRNRAP. This CDR3 region has 15 residues. Trimming pared 7 bases from V and 2 bases from J, leaving 15 bases between. CDR3 in DNA: TGTGCTAGTGAGGGTGTCGAGCGGGCCTACAATGAGCAGTTCTTC. The encoded protein is CASEGVERAYNEQFF.